This TCR beta chain was sequenced in a study of glioma-infiltrating T cells. Study findings and constraints: Only very few CDR3 sequences appeared in both tissue and blood.

Using RNA template, CDR3s of TCR alpha and beta were amplified with iRepertoire arm-PCR. One entry per CDR3 protein, called by TCRdb with MiXCR from the multiplex PCR reads. Among around 390,000 distinct CDR3 sequences listed, roughly two fifths were seen once. A remark on this clonotype: Its antigen remains unknown.

With 5 bases clipped from V and 2 bases from J, the junction kept 9 bases outside the gene matches. Germline V lookup: CDR1 DFQATT, CDR2 SNEGSKA (reference sequence). CDR3 length equals 15 residues. This chain joins TRBV20-1 and TRBJ2-7; 10 bases align to TRBD2. What was sequenced was glioma tissue, nonneoplastic brain tissue, or PBMCs (not recorded which). The TCR comes from a human donor with low-grade glioma or glioblastoma, undergoing nonglioma brain surgery, or in good health (not recorded which). CDR3 region: CSADHGTSDTYEQYF. In DNA, the CDR3 is TGCAGTGCTGACCACGGGACTAGCGACACCTACGAGCAGTACTTC.